This T cell receptor (beta chain) originates from a study of radiotherapy plus CTLA-4 blockade in lung cancer. Looking at the study overall: Objective responses emerged in under 20% of patients, and 31% attained disease control.

Sequencing was performed with immunoSEQ multiplex PCR; in TCRdb, only in-frame clones are kept and a portion is missing. The data contain about 45,000 clones, about 67% of them seen just once; the ten biggest clones take up around 25%. The CDR3 spans 17 residues. The germline gives CDR1 MNHEY, CDR2 SMNVEV (reference sequence). Germline trimming cut 2 bases from V and 6 bases from J; bases unmatched to any gene: 4. In the case of this clone: The antigen remains unidentified.

Ipilimumab-mediated CTLA-4 blockade plus focal radiation was given to patients having chemo-refractory metastatic non-small-cell lung cancer. Overall study findings and caveats: Subsequent to radiotherapy plus ipilimumab, tumor-derived TCR clones underwent expansion in blood.

V usage is TRBV27 and J usage is TRBJ2-2, with TRBD2 matching over 15 bases. The clonotype originates from a human donor with non-small cell lung cancer who had a partial response to radiotherapy plus ipilimumab. Sequencing was performed on peripheral blood, taken from a patient treated with radiotherapy plus ipilimumab. The CDR3 DNA reads TGTGCCAGCAGTTTAATAGGACTAGCGGGAGGGGCCGGGGAGCTGTTTTTT. This codes for CASSLIGLAGGAGELFF.